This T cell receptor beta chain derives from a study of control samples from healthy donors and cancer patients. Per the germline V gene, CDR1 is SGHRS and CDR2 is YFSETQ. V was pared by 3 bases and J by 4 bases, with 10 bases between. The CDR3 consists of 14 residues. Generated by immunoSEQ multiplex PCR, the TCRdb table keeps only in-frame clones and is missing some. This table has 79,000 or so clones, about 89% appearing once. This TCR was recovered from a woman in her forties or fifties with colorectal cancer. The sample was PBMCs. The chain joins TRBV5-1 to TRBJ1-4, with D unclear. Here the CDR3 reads CASSSGRINEKLFF. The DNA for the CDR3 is TGCGCCAGCAGCTCAGGACGGATTAATGAAAAACTGTTTTTT.